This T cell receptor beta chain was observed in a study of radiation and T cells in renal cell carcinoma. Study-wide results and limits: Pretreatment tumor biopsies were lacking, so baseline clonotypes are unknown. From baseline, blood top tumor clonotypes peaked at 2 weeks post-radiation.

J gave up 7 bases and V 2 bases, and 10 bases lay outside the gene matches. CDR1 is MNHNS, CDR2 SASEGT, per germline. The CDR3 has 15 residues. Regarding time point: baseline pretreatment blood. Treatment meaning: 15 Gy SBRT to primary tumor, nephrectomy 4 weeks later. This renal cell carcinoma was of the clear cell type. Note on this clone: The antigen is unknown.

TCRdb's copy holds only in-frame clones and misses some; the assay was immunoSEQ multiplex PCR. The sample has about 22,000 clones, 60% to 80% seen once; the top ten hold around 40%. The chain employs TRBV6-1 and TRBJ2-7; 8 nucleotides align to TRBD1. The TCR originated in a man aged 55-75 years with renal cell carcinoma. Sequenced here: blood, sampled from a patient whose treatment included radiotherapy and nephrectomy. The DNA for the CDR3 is TGTGCCAGCAGTGAAACGGGGACAGGCTGGGGAGAGCAGTACTTC. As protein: CASSETGTGWGEQYF.